These 8 T cell receptor beta chains originate from one sample sequenced in a study of long-term antiretroviral therapy in people with HIV. This was the immunoSEQ v3.0 assay at survey level. Produced via immunoSEQ multiplex PCR; TCRdb's table is partial and in-frame only. This repertoire shows 20,000 to 25,000 clones, around four fifths found once; its top ten account for under 3.5%. The material was unsorted PBMCs, obtained 1.9 years after starting antiretroviral therapy. The receptors shown here come from a woman in her 50s with HIV.

This chain connects TRBV28 to TRBJ2-7; TRBD2 is a possible D gene (7 bases). The CDR3 has 14 amino acids. Trimming left V 8 bases short and J 4 bases short, with 18 bases between. From germline, CDR1 is MDHEN and CDR2 SYDVKM. The CDR3 spells CASGGGEATYEQYF. CDR3 nucleotides: TGTGCCAGCGGAGGGGGGGAGGCCACTTACGAGCAGTACTTC.

This rearrangement joins TRBV28 to TRBJ1-2; D is perhaps TRBD1 (6 bases). The germline V and J ends were trimmed by 6 bases and 8 bases, with 16 bases remaining between them. The germline V gene has CDR1 MDHEN and CDR2 SYDVKM. The CDR3 contains 13 residues. Here the CDR3 reads CASRPTGLEGYTF. CDR3 nucleotide sequence: TGTGCCAGCAGGCCAACAGGGTTAGAGGGCTACACCTTC.

This chain links TRBV19 with TRBJ1-5, with D possibly TRBD1 on 6 matching bases. Germline V gene lookup returns CDR1 LNHDA and CDR2 SQIVND (reference sequence). The germline V and J ends were trimmed by 5 bases and 0 bases, with 11 bases remaining between them. CDR3 size: 15 residues. The CDR3 here is CASSLGGHSNQPQHF. The CDR3 DNA reads as TGTGCCAGTAGTCTCGGGGGCCATAGCAATCAGCCCCAGCATTTT.

The genes are TRBV9 and TRBJ2-5; 10 nucleotides align to TRBD2. Germline V lookup: CDR1 SGDLS, CDR2 YYNGEE. The CDR3 sequence is 15 residues long. With 3 bases clipped from V and 5 bases from J, the junction kept 7 bases outside the gene matches. In nucleotides, the CDR3 is TGTGCCAGCAGCGGGAGCGGGGGGGCCTGGGAGACCCAGTACTTC. Protein sequence: CASSGSGGAWETQYF. Together with reference TRBV9 and TRBJ2-5, the CDR3 gives the full variable domain: DSGVTQTPKHLITATGQRVTLRCSPRSGDLSVYWYQQSLDQGLQFLIQYYNGEERAKGNILERFSAQQFPDLHSELNLSSLELGDSALYFCASSGSGGAWETQYFGPGTRLLVL.

This clone has only one observation. The V and J genes are TRBV5-4 and TRBJ2-5; 11 bases agree with TRBD2. CDR3 length equals 15 residues. The germline V gene has CDR1 SGHNT and CDR2 YYREEE (reference sequence). Unmatched junction bases numbered 3, after V lost 1 base and J lost 4 bases. The CDR3 here is CASSLTSGGGETQYF. The CDR3 DNA reads as TGTGCCAGCAGCTTGACTAGCGGGGGAGGAGAGACCCAGTACTTC.

This chain links TRBV5-6 with TRBJ2-7, with a tentative D call TRBD2 (7 bases). Germline V lookup: CDR1 SGHDT, CDR2 YYEEEE. V was trimmed by 4 bases and J by 2 bases, leaving 16 bases between them. The CDR3 runs to 15 residues. The CDR3 region is CASSGYDGGPYEQYF. The DNA for the CDR3 is TGTGCCAGCAGCGGCTATGACGGGGGGCCCTACGAGCAGTACTTC.

This clone has a single count. This chain links TRBV18 with TRBJ1-1, with D possibly matching TRBD1 (6 bases). Germline CDR1 and CDR2: KGHSH and LQKENI. CDR3 length: 14 residues. V gave up 5 bases and J gave up 4 bases, with 14 bases separating them. CDR3 in amino acids: CASSTGGLATEAFF. The CDR3 DNA reads as TGTGCCAGCTCAACCGGGGGGCTGGCCACTGAAGCTTTCTTT.

This clone occurred a few times. CDR3 sequence reads: CASSLLAGGRRIQETQYF. DNA of the CDR3: TGCGCCAGCAGCTTGTTGGCCGGGGGACGGCGGATTCAAGAGACCCAGTACTTC. The V gene is TRBV5-1, the J gene TRBJ2-5, with D possibly being TRBD2 (6 bases). In germline, CDR1 is SGHRS, CDR2 YFSETQ. The germline V and J ends were trimmed by 1 base and 2 bases, with 21 bases remaining between them. CDR3 size: 18 residues.